The T cell receptor beta chain described here comes from a study of OX40 agonist ivuxolimab in advanced cancers. Here immunoSEQ multiplex PCR was the method, and the copy in TCRdb shows in-frame clones only, minus some. This table holds fewer than 75,000 clones, approximately 88% found once. Germline CDR1 MGHRA, CDR2 YSYEKL. The CDR3 is 15 residues long. Trimming took 7 bases from V and 4 from J; bases not matched to a gene: 9. This chain uses TRBV4-1 with TRBJ2-5, with 10 bases fitting TRBD2. The specimen was CD4+ or CD8+ T cells sorted from blood, collected in a trial of the OX40 agonist ivuxolimab. This receptor was identified in an adult with an advanced solid tumor such as melanoma, head and neck, liver or kidney cancer. For the CDR3, the DNA is TGCGCCAGCAAATCACTAGCGGGATGGGGAGAGACCCAGTACTTC. Translated, it gives CASKSLAGWGETQYF.